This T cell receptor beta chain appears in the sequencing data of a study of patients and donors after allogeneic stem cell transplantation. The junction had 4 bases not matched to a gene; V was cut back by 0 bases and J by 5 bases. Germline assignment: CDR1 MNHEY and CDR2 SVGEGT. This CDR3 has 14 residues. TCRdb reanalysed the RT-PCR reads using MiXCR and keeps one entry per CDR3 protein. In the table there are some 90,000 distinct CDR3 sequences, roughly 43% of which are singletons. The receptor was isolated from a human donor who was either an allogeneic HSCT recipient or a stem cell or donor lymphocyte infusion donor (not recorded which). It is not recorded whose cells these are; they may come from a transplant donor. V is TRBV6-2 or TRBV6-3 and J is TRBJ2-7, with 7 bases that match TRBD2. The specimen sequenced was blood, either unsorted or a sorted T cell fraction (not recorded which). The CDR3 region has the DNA TGTGCCAGCAGTTACTCCCGGACTAGAAACGAGCAGTACTTC. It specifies CASSYSRTRNEQYF.